Listed here are 13 T cell receptor beta chains from one sample, sequenced in a study of blood T cell repertoires in COVID-19. Some clones are missing from TCRdb's copy, which holds only in-frame ones; the method was immunoSEQ multiplex PCR. The sample contains 35,000 to 40,000 clones, around 84% of which appear only once. The sample was peripheral blood. Receptors were obtained from a man aged 50 to 59 with active or convalescent COVID-19.

In this sample, this clone turned up once. The chain combines TRBV9 with TRBJ1-2, with 12 bases identical to TRBD1. The V gene end was trimmed by 5 bases and the J gene end by 13 bases; junction bases not matched to a gene: 12. The CDR3 is 14 amino acids. Germline assignment: CDR1 SGDLS and CDR2 YYNGEE. CDR3 loop: CASRLGQGAVDATF. The CDR3 nucleotides read TGTGCCAGCAGATTGGGACAGGGGGCCGTGGATGCCACCTTC.

This chain links TRBV3-1 (or the pseudogene TRBV3-2) with TRBJ1-1, with TRBD1 matching over 9 bases. The V and J ends lost 4 bases and 11 bases, in that order; junction bases with no gene match: 11. CDR1 and CDR2 (germline): LGHDT, YNNKEL (reference sequence). This CDR3 is built from 14 residues. CDR3 DNA sequence: TGTGCCAGCAGCCCAGGGACAGGGAACATGAACGCTTTCTTT. Its translation: CASSPGTGNMNAFF.

This chain links TRBV15 with TRBJ1-5; D is possibly TRBD1 (5 bases). V shed 2 bases and J shed 6 bases, with 14 bases lying between them. The CDR3 spans 15 residues. Per the germline V gene, CDR1 is LNHNV and CDR2 is YYDKDF (reference sequence). The CDR3 is CATSRPGGGGQPQHF. The CDR3 bases are TGTGCCACCAGCAGACCCGGGGGAGGAGGTCAGCCCCAGCATTTT.

The rearrangement uses TRBV12-3 or TRBV12-4 and TRBJ1-5; D is unresolved. The CDR3 is made up of 13 amino acids. V lost 2 bases and J lost 4, with 6 bases in between. Here the CDR3 reads CASSLSENQPQHF. The DNA of the CDR3 is TGTGCCAGCAGTTTATCAGAAAATCAGCCCCAGCATTTT.

The rearrangement links TRBV2 to TRBJ2-3; the D gene is possibly TRBD2 (6 bases). V lost 8 bases and J 4 bases, leaving 22 bases between the germline ends. This CDR3 is 16 amino acids long. Per germline, CDR1 SNHLY and CDR2 FYNNEI. The CDR3 sequence is CASRLPTGDRPDTQYF. CDR3 coding DNA: TGTGCCAGCCGGCTCCCAACGGGGGACCGCCCAGATACGCAGTATTTT.

The chain carries TRBV2 and TRBJ1-1; TRBD1 might be the D (5 bases). The CDR3 covers 14 residues. Trimming took off 5 bases at V and 5 bases at J, with 15 bases between the two ends. Germline V CDR1 and CDR2: SNHLY, FYNNEI. The CDR3 bases are TGTGCCAGCAGTTCTACCGGGACTCCGACTGAAGCTTTCTTT. This codes for CASSSTGTPTEAFF. The variable domain in full, with the rest retrieved from reference TRBV2 and TRBJ1-1, is EPEVTQTPSHQVTQMGQEVILRCVPISNHLYFYWYRQILGQKVEFLVSFYNNEISEKSEIFDDQFSVERPDGSNFTLKIRSTKLEDSAMYFCASSSTGTPTEAFFGQGTRLTVV.

The rearrangement joins TRBV30 to TRBJ2-1; 8 bases map to TRBD1. CDR1 GTSNPN and CDR2 SVGIG come from the germline V gene (reference sequence). There are 11 residues in the CDR3. Trimming took 3 bases from V and 9 from J; bases not matched to a gene: 1. The CDR3 DNA is TGTGCCTGGAGCGACAGGGGTGAGCAGTTCTTC. Translation: CAWSDRGEQFF.

CDR3 DNA sequence: TGTGCCAGCAGCGCCTGGGGTAGGGGCCAATCGAACACCGGGGAGCTGTTTTTT. Its protein is CASSAWGRGQSNTGELFF. The genes are TRBV9 and TRBJ2-2; D possibly corresponds to TRBD1 (5 bases). The CDR3 is 18 residues long. Trimming left V 3 bases short and J 0 bases short, with 18 bases between. CDR1 SGDLS and CDR2 YYNGEE come from the germline V gene.

V and J are TRBV5-3 and TRBJ2-2; D may be TRBD2 (6 bases). TRBV5-3 is flagged as an ORF with uncertain function. Trimming cost V 4 bases and J 6 bases, with 7 bases left between them. This CDR3 spans 12 amino acids. The CDR3: CARSAGPGELFF. The DNA for the CDR3 is TGTGCCAGAAGCGCGGGGCCCGGGGAGCTGTTTTTT.

CDR3 nucleotides: TGTGCCAGCAGTGAACAGGAGTACCCTAACTATGGCTACACCTTC. Translation gives CASSEQEYPNYGYTF. The chain is built from TRBV9 and TRBJ1-2; D might be TRBD1 (5 bases). V lost 5 bases and J 0 bases, leaving 14 bases between the germline ends. Germline V lookup: CDR1 SGDLS, CDR2 YYNGEE. This CDR3 has 15 residues.

This clone was seen only a few times. The J gene is TRBJ1-2, the V gene TRBV9, with 8 bases matching TRBD1. Unmatched junction bases numbered 6, after V lost 4 bases and J lost 7 bases. The CDR3 contains 13 residues. The germline CDR1 and CDR2 sequences are SGDLS and YYNGEE. CDR3 region: CASSHGQGGGYTF. For the CDR3, the DNA is TGTGCCAGCAGCCACGGACAGGGCGGTGGCTACACCTTC.

This sequence joins TRBV7-9 and TRBJ2-3; TRBD2 aligns across 11 bases. The CDR3 extends over 13 amino acids. The V segment lost 8 bases and the J segment 3 bases; nucleotides outside the gene matches: 1. Germline V gene sequence: CDR1 SEHNR, CDR2 FQNEAQ (reference sequence). CDR3 nucleotides: TGTGCCAGCTTAGCGGGGGGGACAGATACGCAGTATTTT. Its translation: CASLAGGTDTQYF.

This sequence joins TRBV5-4 and TRBJ2-2, with 11 nucleotides matching TRBD1. The length of the CDR3 is 16 residues. V gave up 5 bases and J gave up 4 bases; unmatched junction bases: 7. The germline V gene encodes CDR1 SGHNT and CDR2 YYREEE (reference sequence). CDR3 residues: CASSWGTGGFTGELFF. The CDR3 nucleotides are TGTGCCAGCAGTTGGGGGACAGGGGGTTTCACCGGGGAGCTGTTTTTT. Variable domain in full (rest from reference TRBV5-4 and TRBJ2-2): ETGVTQSPTHLIKTRGQQVTLRCSSQSGHNTVSWYQQALGQGPQFIFQYYREEENGRGNFPPRFSGLQFPNYSSELNVNALELDDSALYLCASSWGTGGFTGELFFGEGSRLTVL.